Listed below are T cell receptor beta chains from one sample, sequenced in a study of blood T cell repertoires in COVID-19. Assay used: immunoSEQ multiplex PCR; TCRdb lists only in-frame clones, some missing. The sample has about 93,000 clones, 90% seen once; the top ten hold about 1.5%. The sequenced sample consisted of peripheral blood. Receptors originate from a human donor with active COVID-19. The donor label of this sample is uncertain. CDR3s include the opening cysteine and the closing phenylalanine or tryptophan. Fields, in order: D gene, CDR3 length, clone size, V gene, J gene, CDR3 protein, CDR3 DNA. D genes are given only for firm matches. Only some rows state a clone size, as once, few, many or a class for expanded clones.

d_gene: TRBD2; len: 15; abundance: .; v_gene: TRBV18; j_gene: TRBJ2-2; CDR3aa: CASSLERGLTGELFF; CDR3nt: TGTGCCAGCTCCCTCGAGCGGGGGCTCACCGGGGAGCTGTTTTTT
d_gene: TRBD2; len: 16; abundance: .; v_gene: TRBV6-2/TRBV6-3; j_gene: TRBJ2-3; CDR3aa: CASSQLAGAFTDTQYF; CDR3nt: TGTGCCAGCAGTCAACTAGCGGGGGCCTTCACAGATACGCAGTATTTT
d_gene: .; len: 14; abundance: .; v_gene: TRBV4-1; j_gene: TRBJ1-1; CDR3aa: CASSHNGLYTEAFF; CDR3nt: TGCGCCAGCAGCCACAACGGACTCTACACTGAAGCTTTCTTT
d_gene: .; len: 13; abundance: .; v_gene: TRBV19; j_gene: TRBJ1-2; CDR3aa: CASSITLFYGYTF; CDR3nt: TGTGCCAGTAGTATCACATTATTCTATGGCTACACCTTC
d_gene: .; len: 15; abundance: once; v_gene: TRBV7-8; j_gene: TRBJ1-3; CDR3aa: CATGGGAASGNTIYF; CDR3nt: TGTGCCACAGGAGGGGGGGCCGCCTCTGGAAACACCATATATTTT
d_gene: TRBD1; len: 17; abundance: .; v_gene: TRBV3-1/TRBV3-2; j_gene: TRBJ1-6; CDR3aa: CASSPSRTGRGNSPLHF; CDR3nt: TGTGCCAGCAGCCCCTCCCGGACAGGCCGAGGCAATTCACCCCTCCACTTT
d_gene: TRBD2; len: 16; abundance: once; v_gene: TRBV7-2; j_gene: TRBJ2-2; CDR3aa: CASKSSGGLNTGELFF; CDR3nt: TGTGCCAGCAAGAGTAGCGGGGGCCTTAACACCGGGGAGCTGTTTTTT
d_gene: .; len: 15; abundance: once; v_gene: TRBV5-1; j_gene: TRBJ2-3; CDR3aa: CASSFKGAGTDTQYF; CDR3nt: TGCGCCAGCAGCTTTAAAGGAGCCGGCACAGATACGCAGTATTTT
d_gene: TRBD1; len: 15; abundance: .; v_gene: TRBV15; j_gene: TRBJ1-2; CDR3aa: CATSRGQGAPYGYTF; CDR3nt: TGTGCCACCAGCAGAGGACAGGGGGCTCCCTATGGCTACACCTTC
d_gene: TRBD2; len: 16; abundance: .; v_gene: TRBV6-2/TRBV6-3; j_gene: TRBJ2-1; CDR3aa: CASSRRGGSLYNEQFF; CDR3nt: TGTGCCAGCAGCCGACGGGGGGGCTCCCTCTACAATGAGCAGTTCTTC
d_gene: .; len: 16; abundance: .; v_gene: TRBV7-9; j_gene: TRBJ1-5; CDR3aa: CASSFWGLGANQPQHF; CDR3nt: TGTGCCAGCAGCTTTTGGGGGCTCGGGGCCAATCAGCCCCAGCATTTT
d_gene: .; len: 16; abundance: .; v_gene: TRBV19; j_gene: TRBJ2-4; CDR3aa: CASSPSGLGAKNIQYF; CDR3nt: TGTGCCAGTAGTCCCTCTGGGCTTGGAGCCAAAAACATTCAGTACTTC
d_gene: .; len: 11; abundance: .; v_gene: TRBV21-1; j_gene: TRBJ1-1; CDR3aa: CASSAKGQAFF; CDR3nt: TGTGCCAGCAGCGCGAAGGGACAGGCTTTCTTT
d_gene: .; len: 14; abundance: .; v_gene: TRBV19; j_gene: TRBJ1-1; CDR3aa: CASSSWTAYTEAFF; CDR3nt: TGTGCCAGTAGTTCCTGGACAGCGTACACTGAAGCTTTCTTT
d_gene: TRBD1; len: 15; abundance: .; v_gene: TRBV9; j_gene: TRBJ1-4; CDR3aa: CASSGGQSFNEKLFF; CDR3nt: TGTGCCAGCAGCGGGGGACAGTCCTTTAATGAAAAACTGTTTTTT
d_gene: TRBD1; len: 15; abundance: .; v_gene: TRBV11-2; j_gene: TRBJ1-4; CDR3aa: CASSARQGRGEKLFF; CDR3nt: TGTGCCAGCAGCGCCCGACAGGGTAGAGGTGAAAAACTGTTTTTT
d_gene: TRBD2; len: 16; abundance: .; v_gene: TRBV5-6; j_gene: TRBJ2-5; CDR3aa: CASSLAHASGQETQYF; CDR3nt: TGTGCCAGCAGCTTGGCCCACGCTAGCGGCCAAGAGACCCAGTACTTC
d_gene: .; len: 14; abundance: .; v_gene: TRBV10-3; j_gene: TRBJ1-4; CDR3aa: CAISEGRLNEKLFF; CDR3nt: TGTGCCATCAGTGAGGGCAGGCTGAATGAAAAACTGTTTTTT
d_gene: .; len: 15; abundance: .; v_gene: TRBV19; j_gene: TRBJ1-2; CDR3aa: CASSRRQNINYGYTF; CDR3nt: TGTGCCAGTAGTCGCCGACAGAACATAAACTATGGCTACACCTTC
d_gene: TRBD2; len: 18; abundance: .; v_gene: TRBV4-3; j_gene: TRBJ2-5; CDR3aa: CASSQGFSAGGKQETQYF; CDR3nt: TGCGCCAGCAGCCAAGGCTTTTCCGCGGGGGGCAAACAAGAGACCCAGTACTTC
d_gene: TRBD1; len: 17; abundance: .; v_gene: TRBV7-6; j_gene: TRBJ1-4; CDR3aa: CASSLGGGTVGSEKLFF; CDR3nt: TGTGCCAGCAGCTTAGGGGGCGGGACAGTGGGAAGTGAAAAACTGTTTTTT
d_gene: .; len: 15; abundance: few; v_gene: TRBV7-9; j_gene: TRBJ1-4; CDR3aa: CASSLGTEVNEKLFF; CDR3nt: TGTGCCAGCAGCTTAGGGACAGAAGTTAATGAAAAACTGTTTTTT
d_gene: TRBD1; len: 15; abundance: .; v_gene: TRBV7-3; j_gene: TRBJ2-3; CDR3aa: CASSQTGVGTDTQYF; CDR3nt: TGTGCCAGCAGCCAAACAGGGGTGGGCACAGATACGCAGTATTTT
d_gene: .; len: 12; abundance: .; v_gene: TRBV4-2; j_gene: TRBJ2-7; CDR3aa: CASSLRGGEQYF; CDR3nt: TGTGCCAGCAGCCTCAGAGGTGGGGAGCAGTACTTC
d_gene: TRBD1; len: 15; abundance: once; v_gene: TRBV6-5; j_gene: TRBJ2-2; CDR3aa: CASRIDRANTGELFF; CDR3nt: TGTGCCAGCAGAATAGACAGGGCGAACACCGGGGAGCTGTTTTTT
d_gene: .; len: 14; abundance: .; v_gene: TRBV9; j_gene: TRBJ2-5; CDR3aa: CASSVEPRRETQYF; CDR3nt: TGTGCCAGCAGCGTAGAGCCCCGTCGGGAGACCCAGTACTTC
d_gene: TRBD1; len: 16; abundance: .; v_gene: TRBV6-5; j_gene: TRBJ1-2; CDR3aa: CASSYIVGQGTYGYTF; CDR3nt: TGTGCCAGCAGTTACATCGTGGGACAGGGGACTTATGGCTACACCTTC
d_gene: TRBD1; len: 17; abundance: .; v_gene: TRBV7-9; j_gene: TRBJ2-7; CDR3aa: CASSSRQGRTAAYEQYF; CDR3nt: TGTGCCAGCAGCTCGCGACAGGGGAGGACGGCGGCCTACGAGCAGTACTTC
d_gene: TRBD1; len: 16; abundance: .; v_gene: TRBV7-3; j_gene: TRBJ1-1; CDR3aa: CASSLLGQGGATEAFF; CDR3nt: TGTGCCAGCAGCTTACTTGGACAGGGTGGGGCAACTGAAGCTTTCTTT